This TCR beta chain was captured in a study of blood T cell repertoires in COVID-19. Study context: Samples taken during acute and convalescent COVID-19 were collected in the United States, Italy and Spain. T cells, B-cell-depleted T cells, or PBMCs supplied cDNA or gDNA.

The CDR3 length is 15 residues. Deletions cut 0 bases from V and 6 bases from J, with 15 bases between. Germline values: CDR1 MNHEY, CDR2 SVGAGI. Authors' data handling: Nucleated cell number was recorded as an estimate derived from reference gene primer amplification. The repertoire was sequenced with immunoSEQ multiplex PCR; TCRdb's copy has only in-frame clones and lacks some. Clone size and V and J calls were adopted from that table, with D and trimming inferred from the DNA. The data hold about 130,000 clones, with about 78% observed a single time. The chain recombines TRBV6-5 with TRBJ2-7; TRBD2 is a possible D gene (5 bases). The receptor comes from a man between 60 and 75 years old who had recovered from COVID-19. The sample was peripheral blood. CDR3 DNA: TGTGCCAGCAGTTACTCATTGGCGACAAGCGGCGAGCAGTACTTC. This sequence encodes CASSYSLATSGEQYF.